One and the same sample provided the 30 T cell receptor beta chains below, sequenced in a study of breast tumors, draining lymph nodes, adjacent tissues. A single record per CDR3 protein comes from TCRdb applying MiXCR to the multiplex PCR reads. The table includes roughly 120,000 distinct CDR3 sequences, 15% to 20% detected once. Axillary draining lymph nodes of breast cancer patients supplied the node samples. The sample was axillary lymph node tissue. The receptors were sampled from a female donor with breast cancer. Some clones in this sample may be carry-over from other donors' samples.

In its sample, this clonotype was seen many times. The rearrangement uses TRBV5-1 and TRBJ2-7, with TRBD2 matching over 10 bases. This CDR3 is built from 15 residues. V lost 4 bases to trimming and J lost 3 bases; unmatched junction nucleotides: 7. The germline CDR1 and CDR2 sequences are SGHRS and YFSETQ. The CDR3 nucleotides read TGCGCCAGCAGCGGCGGACTAGCGGAGATCTACGAGCAGTACTTC. This encodes CASSGGLAEIYEQYF.

This clonotype was observed at least ten times. This rearrangement joins TRBV11-3 to TRBJ2-3, with TRBD2 as a possible D gene (5 bases). Trimming removed 5 bases at V and 4 bases at J, with 19 bases between. In germline, CDR1 is SGHNT, CDR2 YENEEA. This CDR3 is built from 16 residues. CDR3 amino acids: CASSPGYGGRADTQYF. In DNA form, the CDR3 reads TGTGCCAGCAGCCCCGGGTATGGAGGACGCGCAGATACGCAGTATTTT.

There are many counts of this clonotype. The chain's CDR3 is CATRSQGGSYNEQFF. The CDR3 region has the DNA TGTGCCACCAGATCGCAGGGGGGCTCCTACAATGAGCAGTTCTTC. The chain uses TRBV15 and TRBJ2-1; possibly TRBD1 for D (7 bases). CDR3 length: 15 amino acids. CDR1 LNHNV and CDR2 YYDKDF come from the germline V gene (reference sequence). Trimming cost V 6 bases and J 0 bases, with 12 bases left between them.

In its sample, this clonotype was seen many times. The chain uses TRBV6-1 and TRBJ1-2; possibly TRBD1 for D (5 bases). CDR3 size: 14 residues. V lost 7 bases to trimming and J lost 3 bases, with 15 bases between them. CDR1 is MNHNS, CDR2 SASEGT, per germline. The CDR3 nucleotides read TGTGCCAGCACCCATGGGGCAGTCGACTATGGCTACACCTTC. This gives the protein CASTHGAVDYGYTF.

This clonotype was detected ten times or more. The rearrangement uses TRBV20-1 and TRBJ2-1, with TRBD2 as a possible D gene (6 bases). The CDR3 consists of 12 residues. The germline V and J ends were trimmed by 5 bases and 7 bases, with 12 bases remaining between them. Germline assignment: CDR1 DFQATT and CDR2 SNEGSKA (reference sequence). The DNA for the CDR3 is TGCAGTGCTCCGGGACTGTTGAATGAGCAGTTCTTC. It encodes CSAPGLLNEQFF.

The rearrangement joins TRBV7-9 to TRBJ2-3; 10 bases align to TRBD2. This CDR3 comprises 16 residues. Trimming at V came to 1 base and at J to 11 bases, leaving 12 bases not matched to a gene. Germline CDR1 reads SEHNR; CDR2 reads FQNEAQ (reference sequence). In nucleotides, the CDR3 is TGTGCCAGCAGCTTAGGTCCTAGCGGGGGATCGGATGAGCAGTATTTT. As protein: CASSLGPSGGSDEQYF.

This clonotype has at least ten counts. The V call is TRBV20-1, the J call TRBJ2-3; TRBD2 is a possible D gene (6 bases). Trimming removed 6 bases at V and 1 base at J, with 17 bases between. The CDR3 has 15 residues. From germline, CDR1 is DFQATT and CDR2 SNEGSKA (reference sequence). CDR3 DNA sequence: TGCAGTGCCCCTGCCCGGAGGAGGGGCACAGATACGCAGTATTTT. Protein sequence: CSAPARRRGTDTQYF.

In its sample, this clonotype was seen many times. The V call is TRBV5-6, the J call TRBJ2-3; 9 nucleotides agree with TRBD2. The CDR3 has 17 residues. Germline assignment: CDR1 SGHDT and CDR2 YYEEEE. V lost 4 bases and J lost 6; bases outside the gene matches: 15. The CDR3 sequence is CASSASGGTPFWDTQYF. The CDR3 DNA sequence: TGTGCCAGCAGCGCCAGCGGGGGGACACCTTTCTGGGATACGCAGTATTTT.

This clonotype has at least ten counts. The J gene is TRBJ2-2, the V gene TRBV9, with a possible D match to TRBD2 (5 bases). Trimming removed 0 bases at V and 4 bases at J, with 7 bases between. This CDR3 has 14 residues. CDR1 and CDR2 (germline): SGDLS, YYNGEE. The CDR3 bases are TGTGCCAGCAGCGTAGTGGGGAGCACCGGGGAGCTGTTTTTT. Encoded protein: CASSVVGSTGELFF.

Comments on this clonotype: A read error is possible here, since a much larger clone lies one base away. The J gene is TRBJ1-4, the V gene TRBV2; D gene ambiguous. V gave up 11 bases and J gave up 4 bases, with 11 bases separating them. Germline CDR1 reads SNHLY; CDR2 reads FYNNEI. This CDR3 comprises 12 residues. The CDR3 DNA reads TGTGCCGGCGGCCGGATTAATGAAAAACTGTTTTTT. Its translation is CAGGRINEKLFF.

This clonotype was observed at least ten times. The rearrangement uses TRBV20-1 and TRBJ2-7, with a possible D match to TRBD2 (6 bases). V lost 6 bases to trimming and J lost 3 bases, with 21 bases between them. CDR3 length equals 15 residues. The germline CDR1 and CDR2 sequences are DFQATT and SNEGSKA (reference sequence). Here the CDR3 DNA reads TGCAGTGCCTCCGGTATCGGGACTGGGGACTACGAGCAGTACTTC. Encoded protein: CSASGIGTGDYEQYF.

This clonotype has at least ten counts. V is TRBV5-1 and J is TRBJ2-2; D gene unclear. Per the germline V gene, CDR1 is SGHRS and CDR2 is YFSETQ. Trimming removed 0 bases at V and 3 bases at J, with 15 bases between. This CDR3 region has 17 residues. CDR3 coding DNA: TGCGCCAGCAGCTTGGGTCGCTCCGGGTCTCACACCGGGGAGCTGTTTTTT. This translates into CASSLGRSGSHTGELFF. Together with reference TRBV5-1 and TRBJ2-2, the CDR3 gives the full variable domain: KAGVTQTPRYLIKTRGQQVTLSCSPISGHRSVSWYQQTPGQGLQFLFEYFSETQRNKGNFPGRFSGRQFSNSRSEMNVSTLELGDSALYLCASSLGRSGSHTGELFFGEGSRLTVL.

This clonotype was found many times. V usage is TRBV15 and J usage is TRBJ2-7; D unresolved. CDR1 is LNHNV, CDR2 YYDKDF, per germline (reference sequence). The CDR3 is 14 residues long. V shed 1 base and J shed 0 bases, with 7 bases lying between them. The CDR3 DNA sequence: TGTGCCACCAGCAGAGGGGGTAGCTCCTACGAGCAGTACTTC. Translating gives CATSRGGSSYEQYF.

This clonotype has only a few counts. V usage is TRBV28 and J usage is TRBJ2-7; TRBD1 matches at 9 bases. The CDR3 is 18 amino acids. The V gene's germline CDR1 is MDHEN and CDR2 SYDVKM. Unmatched junction bases numbered 12, after V lost 2 bases and J lost 1 base. CDR3 loop: CASSLTRTGVRQSYEQYF. CDR3 DNA sequence: TGTGCCAGCAGTTTAACTCGGACAGGGGTAAGACAATCCTACGAGCAGTACTTC.

This clonotype has at least ten counts. The rearrangement joins TRBV5-1 to TRBJ1-4, with a weak D call TRBD1 (6 bases). Trimming left V 5 bases short and J 7 bases short, with 15 bases between. The CDR3 is made up of 14 amino acids. Per the germline V gene, CDR1 is SGHRS and CDR2 is YFSETQ. CDR3 in amino acids: CASSRQVEGEKLFF. The CDR3, as DNA: TGCGCCAGCAGTCGACAGGTTGAGGGTGAAAAACTGTTTTTT. The full variable domain, rest sourced from reference TRBV5-1 and TRBJ1-4, is KAGVTQTPRYLIKTRGQQVTLSCSPISGHRSVSWYQQTPGQGLQFLFEYFSETQRNKGNFPGRFSGRQFSNSRSEMNVSTLELGDSALYLCASSRQVEGEKLFFGSGTQLSVL.

This clonotype came up many times. The chain combines TRBV18 with TRBJ2-7, with D perhaps given as TRBD1 or TRBD2 (7 bases each). Germline V CDR1 and CDR2: KGHSH, LQKENI. This CDR3 is built from 15 residues. V lost 5 bases, J lost 0 bases, and 14 bases lay in between. In nucleotides, the CDR3 is TGTGCCAGCTCAGCCACAGGGGAGGGCTCCTACGAGCAGTACTTC. Translated, it gives CASSATGEGSYEQYF. Drawing the rest from reference TRBV18 and TRBJ2-7, the complete variable domain is NAGVMQNPRHLVRRRGQEARLRCSPMKGHSHVYWYRQLPEEGLKFMVYLQKENIIDESGMPKERFSAEFPKEGPSILRIQQVVRGDSAAYFCASSATGEGSYEQYFGPGTRLTVT.

This clonotype is a singleton in its sample. Since a much larger clone is just one base distant, this may be a read error. This chain connects TRBV6-9 to TRBJ2-2; D perhaps matches TRBD2 (6 bases). Trimming shortened V by 6 bases and J by 0 bases, and 11 bases separated the two germline ends. This CDR3 is built from 15 residues. CDR1 is MNHGY, CDR2 SVAAGI, per germline. CDR3 nucleotide sequence: TGTGCCAGCAGAGGACTATCTCCGAACACCGGGGAGCTGTTTTTT. It translates to CASRGLSPNTGELFF.

This clonotype was seen a few times. This rearrangement joins TRBV9 to TRBJ2-1; 9 nucleotides line up with TRBD2. V lost 2 bases to trimming and J lost 4 bases; unmatched junction nucleotides: 10. Germline V CDR1 and CDR2: SGDLS, YYNGEE. The CDR3 consists of 17 residues. The CDR3: CASSVTAGGNFYNEQFF. CDR3 DNA: TGTGCCAGCAGCGTTACGGCGGGGGGGAATTTTTACAATGAGCAGTTCTTC.

This clonotype was recorded many times. The rearrangement links TRBV20-1 to TRBJ2-7, with TRBD1 as a possible D gene (5 bases). This CDR3 has 13 amino acids. In germline, CDR1 is DFQATT, CDR2 SNEGSKA (reference sequence). The germline V and J ends were trimmed by 6 bases and 3 bases, with 15 bases remaining between them. The CDR3 region is CSAVQGRVYEQYF. Here the CDR3 DNA reads TGCAGTGCCGTACAAGGCAGGGTCTACGAGCAGTACTTC.

There are many counts of this clonotype. The chain links TRBV7-8 to TRBJ2-1; 8 positions agree with TRBD2. CDR1 is SGHVS, CDR2 FQNEAQ, per germline. Trimming removed 1 base from V and 3 bases from J; junction bases left unmatched: 11. CDR3 length equals 18 residues. The CDR3 DNA reads TGTGCCAGCAGCTTAGGTATAAAGGCGGGAGGCTTCTACAATGAGCAGTTCTTC. Protein product: CASSLGIKAGGFYNEQFF.

This clonotype was observed many times. The rearrangement uses TRBV5-1 and TRBJ2-5; 11 bases are a match to TRBD2. Germline V gene sequence: CDR1 SGHRS, CDR2 YFSETQ. This CDR3 is built from 16 residues. V lost 4 bases, J lost 2 bases, and 7 bases stayed unmatched. For the CDR3, the DNA is TGCGCCAGCAGCCTTACTAGCGGGGGAGTACAAGAGACCCAGTACTTC. Its protein is CASSLTSGGVQETQYF.

The chain has TRBV11-3 and TRBJ2-5; 11 nucleotides match TRBD2. The germline V gene encodes CDR1 SGHNT and CDR2 YENEEA. The CDR3 totals 16 residues. The V segment lost 4 bases and the J segment 2 bases; nucleotides outside the gene matches: 6. CDR3 DNA: TGTGCCAGCAGCTACTCCGGGACTAGCGGACAAGAGACCCAGTACTTC. Amino acids: CASSYSGTSGQETQYF.

This clonotype was recorded once. This may stem from a read error, because a much larger clone lies one nucleotide away. The chain carries TRBV5-5 and TRBJ2-7, with D possibly TRBD1 on 6 matching bases. The V end lost 5 bases, the J end lost 5 bases, and 20 bases lay between the germline ends. This CDR3 contains 15 residues. Germline loops: CDR1 SGHKS, CDR2 YYEKEE (reference sequence). The CDR3 spells CASSSRNRGSNEQYF. The CDR3 nucleotides are TGTGCCAGCAGTTCACGAAATAGGGGGAGCAACGAGCAGTACTTC.

This clonotype was counted only a few times. This chain links TRBV7-9 with TRBJ2-2; no clear D gene. The germline V gene has CDR1 SEHNR and CDR2 FQNEAQ (reference sequence). CDR3 length: 14 amino acids. Deletions cut 1 base from V and 6 bases from J, with 9 bases between. The CDR3 nucleotides read TGTGCCAGCAGCTTAGATCTAGTTCCCGGGGAGCTGTTTTTT. Its protein product is CASSLDLVPGELFF.

The gene calls are TRBV7-3 and TRBJ2-7; a possible D gene is TRBD1 (6 bases). CDR1 is SGHTA, CDR2 FQGTGA, per germline. CDR3 length: 13 amino acids. V lost 6 bases and J 6 bases, leaving 15 bases between the germline ends. The CDR3, as DNA: TGTGCCAGCAGTCCCCCTAGACAGGCCGAGCAGTACTTC. Protein: CASSPPRQAEQYF.

The chain joins TRBV19 to TRBJ2-5; possible D gene TRBD2, 6 bases. The V gene's germline CDR1 is LNHDA and CDR2 SQIVND (reference sequence). The CDR3 runs 14 residues. Trimming left V 5 bases short and J 3 bases short, with 13 bases between. The CDR3 here is CASSSPWGEETQYF. The CDR3 nucleotides read TGTGCCAGTAGTTCTCCGTGGGGGGAAGAGACCCAGTACTTC. Combining the CDR3 with reference TRBV19 and TRBJ2-5 gives the whole variable domain DGGITQSPKYLFRKEGQNVTLSCEQNLNHDAMYWYRQDPGQGLRLIYYSQIVNDFQKGDIAEGYSVSREKKESFPLTVTSAQKNPTAFYLCASSSPWGEETQYFGPGTRLLVL.

On this clonotype itself: The conserved closing phenylalanine or tryptophan is absent in this CDR3, likely reflecting a read error. No DNA is shown, since the ends of the CDR3 on it are uncertain; the CDR3 is the one TCRdb lists. The chain combines TRBV2 with TRBJ2-7; whether TRBD1, the table's D call, matches the DNA was not checked. The CDR3 sequence runs 12 residues, both termini included. Germline CDR1 reads SNHLY; CDR2 reads FYNNEI. CDR3 protein: CASSDGMGGEYS.

This clonotype was detected ten times or more. The CDR3 coding sequence is TGCGCCAGCAGCCAAGGACAACAAATTGGCACCGGGGAGCTGTTTTTT. Translation: CASSQGQQIGTGELFF. This rearrangement joins TRBV4-1 to TRBJ2-2; the D is unclear. The germline V gene encodes CDR1 MGHRA and CDR2 YSYEKL. Trimming removed 1 base from V and 4 bases from J, with 13 bases in between. The CDR3 is made up of 16 amino acids.

In the case of this clonotype: This may be a read error: a much more frequent sequence differs by one nucleotide. The chain combines TRBV2 with TRBJ1-5, with D uncertain. In germline, CDR1 is SNHLY, CDR2 FYNNEI. V gave up 5 bases and J gave up 3 bases, with 17 bases separating them. The CDR3 has 16 residues. CDR3 loop: CASSPATRLSNQPQHF. The CDR3 DNA reads as TGTGCCAGCAGTCCCGCGACACGACTATCCAATCAGCCCCAGCATTTT.

There are many counts of this clonotype. This chain uses TRBV4-2 with TRBJ1-5; TRBD1 matches at 7 bases. This CDR3 is 15 amino acids long. V shed 4 bases, J shed 8 bases, and the junction held 11 bases outside the gene matches. The germline V gene has CDR1 LGHNA and CDR2 YNFKEQ. The CDR3 reads CASSLEEGAHEPQHF. CDR3 nucleotides: TGTGCCAGCAGCCTAGAAGAGGGGGCCCATGAGCCCCAGCATTTT.